This is a list of T cell receptor beta chains from one sample in a study of molecular identifiers for immune sequencing clone quantification. TCRdb independently ran MiXCR on the PCR reads; one entry per CDR3 protein. This table has some 580,000 distinct CDR3 sequences, about 25% appearing once. The sequencing sample was made of naive CD8+ T cells from blood, with Jurkat cell RNA spiked in. The receptors derive from a human donor in good health. Some libraries in this study had Jurkat cell RNA spiked in. Both conserved end residues are part of each CDR3. Each record gives: CDR3 length, V gene, J gene, CDR3 protein.

CDR3 length: 14
V gene: TRBV7-6
J gene: TRBJ2-3
CDR3 protein: CASSFSAVTDTQYF

CDR3 length: 17
V gene: TRBV13
J gene: TRBJ2-6
CDR3 protein: CASSPTGAGTGANVLTF

CDR3 length: 14
V gene: TRBV20-1
J gene: TRBJ2-3
CDR3 protein: CSARVAGAPDTQYF

CDR3 length: 16
V gene: TRBV27
J gene: TRBJ1-1
CDR3 protein: CASSAPGQGVNTEAFF

CDR3 length: 13
V gene: TRBV29-1
J gene: TRBJ1-2
CDR3 protein: CSAGVRGPYGYTF

CDR3 length: 17
V gene: TRBV13
J gene: TRBJ2-4
CDR3 protein: CASNIGGATGAKNIQYF

CDR3 length: 15
V gene: TRBV4-2
J gene: TRBJ2-7
CDR3 protein: CASSQEGLARYEQYF

CDR3 length: 16
V gene: TRBV7-9
J gene: TRBJ2-2
CDR3 protein: CASSSPPPPNTGELFF

CDR3 length: 16
V gene: TRBV9
J gene: TRBJ2-1
CDR3 protein: CASSHQHGGAHNEQFF

CDR3 length: 14
V gene: TRBV7-9
J gene: TRBJ2-7
CDR3 protein: CASSRRDRYNEQYF

CDR3 length: 15
V gene: TRBV4-1
J gene: TRBJ2-5
CDR3 protein: CASSQDLGGWETQYF

CDR3 length: 14
V gene: TRBV20-1
J gene: TRBJ2-7
CDR3 protein: CSACTRDSEYEQYF